Presented here are 23 T cell receptor beta chains from one specimen sequenced in a study of shared clonotypes between healthy human individuals. The method was immunoSEQ multiplex PCR; TCRdb's version includes in-frame clones alone and lacks a portion of them. The table lists under 850,000 clones, roughly 72% of them singletons. Sequencing was done on a sample of memory CD4+ T cells sorted from blood. Subset denoted: CD45RA-negative fraction. The receptors were gathered from a woman aged 30 to 39 in good health.

This rearrangement joins TRBV28 to TRBJ1-1; D may be TRBD1 (5 bases). Trimming removed 3 bases at V and 7 bases at J, with 18 bases between. The CDR3 loop spans 15 amino acids. Germline lookup yields CDR1 MDHEN and CDR2 SYDVKM. CDR3 protein: CASSLEFTGRFEAFF. As DNA, the CDR3 is TGTGCCAGCAGTTTGGAGTTTACAGGACGGTTTGAAGCTTTCTTT.

The genes are TRBV5-1 and TRBJ2-5, with D tentatively TRBD2 (6 bases). Between the trimmed V and J ends, which lost 0 bases and 4 bases, there was a span of 10 bases. The CDR3 is made up of 14 amino acids. The germline CDR1 and CDR2 sequences are SGHRS and YFSETQ. Here the CDR3 reads CASSLDAGRETQYF. The CDR3 DNA sequence: TGCGCCAGCAGCTTGGACGCGGGGAGAGAGACCCAGTACTTC.

Concerning this clone: Other DNA sequences in this sample translate to the same CDR3. CDR3 DNA sequence: TGTGCCAGCAGTTTACGGGCAGGGAACACTGAAGCTTTCTTT. Residues: CASSLRAGNTEAFF. The V call is TRBV28, the J call TRBJ1-1, with D unresolved. The ends were cut back, 2 bases at V and 1 base at J, with 8 bases in the middle. Germline CDR1 reads MDHEN; CDR2 reads SYDVKM. This CDR3 is 14 amino acids long.

The chain combines TRBV18 with TRBJ1-3; D is unresolved. The V gene lost 2 bases and the J gene lost 4 bases, with 18 bases spanning the gap. Germline V gives CDR1 KGHSH, CDR2 LQKENI. The CDR3 consists of 17 residues. Here the CDR3 reads CASSPSDKPRTGNTIYF. As DNA, the CDR3 is TGTGCCAGCTCACCATCAGACAAGCCCCGAACGGGAAACACCATATATTTT. Supplemented by reference TRBV18 and TRBJ1-3, the full variable domain reads NAGVMQNPRHLVRRRGQEARLRCSPMKGHSHVYWYRQLPEEGLKFMVYLQKENIIDESGMPKERFSAEFPKEGPSILRIQQVVRGDSAAYFCASSPSDKPRTGNTIYFGEGSWLTVV.

The V gene is TRBV2, the J gene TRBJ1-5; TRBD1 might be the D (5 bases). V was clipped by 8 bases and J by 5 bases, with 10 bases between them. Germline loops: CDR1 SNHLY, CDR2 FYNNEI. The CDR3 consists of 12 residues. The CDR3, as DNA: TGTGCCAGCCGGGGGGACGATCAGCCCCAGCATTTT. Its translation is CASRGDDQPQHF.

The V and J genes are TRBV6-1 and TRBJ1-5; tentatively, D is TRBD1 (5 bases). Germline CDR1 is MNHNS and CDR2 is SASEGT. Trimming removed 0 bases from V and 2 bases from J, with 11 bases in between. The CDR3 sequence is 16 residues long. In DNA form, the CDR3 reads TGTGCCAGCAGTGAAGCGGTAGGGGTGGGCAATCAGCCCCAGCATTTT. It yields the protein CASSEAVGVGNQPQHF.

The rearrangement links TRBV5-1 to TRBJ1-2, with 10 positions matching TRBD1. Germline lookup yields CDR1 SGHRS and CDR2 YFSETQ. The CDR3 has 15 amino acids. The J segment lost 4 bases and the V segment lost 4 bases, leaving 7 bases of the junction unmatched. This CDR3 reads CASSHGTGAVYGYTF. The CDR3 DNA is TGCGCCAGCAGCCACGGGACAGGGGCCGTCTATGGCTACACCTTC.

The rearrangement uses TRBV7-4 and TRBJ1-4; D not resolved. Germline CDR1 reads SGHVT; CDR2 reads SQSDAQ. The CDR3 has 15 amino acids. V was pared by 2 bases and J by 6 bases, with 13 bases between. This chain's CDR3 is CASSLLRELDEKLFF. The CDR3 DNA is TGTGCCAGCAGCTTACTAAGGGAATTAGATGAAAAACTGTTTTTT.

V is TRBV28 and J is TRBJ1-3, with 7 positions matching TRBD1. The CDR3 has 15 amino acids. The V and J ends lost 5 bases and 4 bases, in that order; junction bases with no gene match: 8. Germline V gene sequence: CDR1 MDHEN, CDR2 SYDVKM. CDR3 sequence (DNA): TGTGCCAGCAGTGGTGGGACAGTAAGAGGAAACACCATATATTTT. As protein: CASSGGTVRGNTIYF.

The CDR3 region has the DNA TGTGCCAGTACCCCACGTCAGGGCCAACTTAATGGCTACACCTTC. This translates into CASTPRQGQLNGYTF. The chain links TRBV19 to TRBJ1-2; D perhaps matches TRBD1 (5 bases). The CDR3 is 15 residues long. Germline V gene data show CDR1 as LNHDA and CDR2 as SQIVND (reference sequence). Trimming took off 7 bases at V and 6 bases at J, with 21 bases between the two ends.

The V gene is TRBV4-1, the J gene TRBJ1-1; 8 bases align to TRBD1. J lost 0 bases, V lost 0 bases, and 9 bases had no gene match. The CDR3 sequence is 18 residues long. Per the germline V gene, CDR1 is MGHRA and CDR2 is YSYEKL. The CDR3 bases are TGCGCCAGCAGCCAAGATTTCCGGGACAGGTACATGAACACTGAAGCTTTCTTT. Amino acid sequence: CASSQDFRDRYMNTEAFF.

This clone was observed a handful of times. The V call is TRBV10-1, the J call TRBJ2-7; a weak D match, TRBD1 (5 bases). The germline gives CDR1 WNHNN, CDR2 SYGVQD (reference sequence). The CDR3 sequence is 12 residues long. V was cut by 4 bases and J by 1 base, with 5 bases left in between. The CDR3 protein is CASSGQSYEQYF. For the CDR3, the DNA is TGCGCCAGCAGTGGACAGTCCTACGAGCAGTACTTC.

The V gene is TRBV7-8, the J gene TRBJ1-1; no clear D gene. V was clipped by 8 bases and J by 0 bases, with 10 bases between them. Per the germline V gene, CDR1 is SGHVS and CDR2 is FQNEAQ. This CDR3 comprises 13 residues. For the CDR3, the DNA is TGTGCCAGCTTCGGATCTCTGAACACTGAAGCTTTCTTT. It yields the protein CASFGSLNTEAFF.

The gene calls are TRBV11-2 and TRBJ1-1; 7 bases fit TRBD1. V dropped 3 bases and J dropped 4; count of bases not matched to a gene: 5. The CDR3 consists of 14 residues. Germline V lookup: CDR1 SGHAT, CDR2 FQNNGV. This chain's CDR3 is CASSFTGAGTEAFF. CDR3 nucleotide sequence: TGTGCCAGCAGCTTTACAGGGGCAGGCACTGAAGCTTTCTTT.

The V call is TRBV29-1, the J call TRBJ2-5; no definite D call. The CDR3 extends over 12 amino acids. Per the germline V gene, CDR1 is SQVTM and CDR2 is ANQGSEA. The germline V and J ends were trimmed by 7 bases and 5 bases, with 14 bases remaining between them. CDR3 residues: CSAAPSPETQYF. CDR3 DNA: TGCAGCGCAGCCCCTAGTCCTGAGACCCAGTACTTC.

This clone was detected ten times or more. This chain connects TRBV10-3 to TRBJ1-3; unclear D gene. Germline V lookup: CDR1 ENHRY, CDR2 SYGVKD. Trimming removed 3 bases at V and 0 bases at J, with 9 bases between. The CDR3 runs to 15 residues. CDR3 bases: TGTGCCATCAGTGACGCCGGGAACTCTGGAAACACCATATATTTT. It is translated as CAISDAGNSGNTIYF.

This clone was seen a few times. The same CDR3 also results from other DNA sequences found in this sample. The chain combines TRBV27 with TRBJ1-2; weak D call: TRBD1 (5 bases). Germline loops: CDR1 MNHEY, CDR2 SMNVEV (reference sequence). The ends were cut back, 3 bases at V and 0 bases at J, with 14 bases in the middle. The CDR3 runs to 16 residues. The CDR3 nucleotides are TGTGCCAGCAGTTTGTCCGGGACGGAATCTAACTATGGCTACACCTTC. This codes for CASSLSGTESNYGYTF.

The rearrangement links TRBV5-4 to TRBJ2-3; 8 nucleotides agree with TRBD2. The CDR3 runs to 16 residues. Trimming removed 4 bases from V and 6 bases from J; junction bases left unmatched: 13. In germline, CDR1 is SGHNT, CDR2 YYREEE (reference sequence). The DNA of the CDR3 is TGTGCCAGCAGCCCGGGGGGACTAGGGGGATTGGATACGCAGTATTTT. The encoded protein is CASSPGGLGGLDTQYF.

The rearrangement uses TRBV6-4 and TRBJ2-7, with D possibly TRBD1 on 6 matching bases. The germline V and J ends were trimmed by 0 bases and 2 bases, with 14 bases remaining between them. The CDR3 runs to 16 residues. Germline CDR1 reads MRHNA; CDR2 reads SNTAGT. Written as DNA, the CDR3 is TGTGCCAGCAGTGACTCGACTCACAGGGTCCCCTACGAGCAGTACTTC. It is translated as CASSDSTHRVPYEQYF.

The chain uses TRBV5-1 and TRBJ2-7; D not certain. The V gene's germline CDR1 is SGHRS and CDR2 YFSETQ. The CDR3 covers 14 residues. V shed 4 bases and J shed 0 bases, with 11 bases lying between them. The CDR3 region is CASSVRVDSYEQYF. The CDR3 bases are TGCGCCAGCAGCGTAAGGGTGGACTCCTACGAGCAGTACTTC.

The chain has TRBV7-9 and TRBJ2-7; 9 positions agree with TRBD1. Germline trimming cut 5 bases from V and 3 bases from J; bases unmatched to any gene: 8. This CDR3 comprises 15 residues. In germline, CDR1 is SEHNR, CDR2 FQNEAQ (reference sequence). DNA of the CDR3: TGTGCCAGCAGCGTCCGGGGACAGGGTATCTACGAGCAGTACTTC. Translating gives CASSVRGQGIYEQYF. Combining the CDR3 with reference TRBV7-9 and TRBJ2-7 gives the whole variable domain DTGVSQNPRHKITKRGQNVTFRCDPISEHNRLYWYRQTLGQGPEFLTYFQNEAQLEKSRLLSDRFSAERPKGSFSTLEIQRTEQGDSAMYLCASSVRGQGIYEQYFGPGTRLTVT.

The V gene is TRBV7-2, the J gene TRBJ1-1; 7 nucleotides line up with TRBD1. From germline, CDR1 is SGHTA and CDR2 FQGNSA. With V trimmed by 3 bases and J by 4 bases, 5 bases remained unmatched. There are 14 residues in the CDR3. This CDR3 reads CASSLTGLATEAFF. CDR3 nucleotides: TGTGCCAGCAGCTTGACAGGGTTGGCCACTGAAGCTTTCTTT.

Worth noting for this clone: The sample contains more than one DNA sequence encoding this CDR3. The genes are TRBV7-9 and TRBJ2-3; possibly TRBD1 or TRBD2 for D (6 bases each). This CDR3 is 14 amino acids long. Germline CDR1 reads SEHNR; CDR2 reads FQNEAQ (reference sequence). V lost 1 base and J 6 bases, leaving 11 bases between the germline ends. CDR3 nucleotide sequence: TGTGCCAGCAGCTTAGTCGGGGGCGGTGATACGCAGTATTTT. Its translation is CASSLVGGGDTQYF.